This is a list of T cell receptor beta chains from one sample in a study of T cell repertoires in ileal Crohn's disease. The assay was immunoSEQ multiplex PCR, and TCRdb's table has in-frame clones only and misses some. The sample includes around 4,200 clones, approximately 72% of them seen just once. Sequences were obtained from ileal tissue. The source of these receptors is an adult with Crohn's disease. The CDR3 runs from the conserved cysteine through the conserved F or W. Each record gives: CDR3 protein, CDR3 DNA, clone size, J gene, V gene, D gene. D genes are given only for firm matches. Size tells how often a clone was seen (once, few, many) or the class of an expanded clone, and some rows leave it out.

CDR3aa: CASTIGGGGPPQHF; CDR3nt: TGTGCCAGCACCATAGGGGGTGGGGGCCCGCCCCAGCATTTT; abundance: few; j_gene: TRBJ1-5; v_gene: TRBV7-2; d_gene: .
CDR3aa: CASSLAVRAGSMDTQYF; CDR3nt: TGTGCCAGCAGCTTAGCTGTGAGGGCCGGGAGCATGGATACGCAGTATTTT; abundance: .; j_gene: TRBJ2-3; v_gene: TRBV7-2; d_gene: .
CDR3aa: CASRGQGAETQYF; CDR3nt: TGTGCCAGTAGGGGACAGGGGGCAGAGACGCAGTATTTT; abundance: .; j_gene: TRBJ2-3; v_gene: TRBV19; d_gene: TRBD1
CDR3aa: CASSPRQGDTIYF; CDR3nt: TGTGCCAGCAGCCCCCGACAGGGTGACACCATATATTTT; abundance: once; j_gene: TRBJ1-3; v_gene: TRBV11-2; d_gene: TRBD1
CDR3aa: CASSWAQGAAQYF; CDR3nt: TGTGCCAGCAGCTGGGCTCAGGGGGCGGCGCAGTATTTT; abundance: .; j_gene: TRBJ2-3; v_gene: TRBV7-2; d_gene: TRBD1
CDR3aa: CASSLDPRADTQYF; CDR3nt: TGCGCCAGCAGCTTGGACCCCCGGGCAGATACGCAGTATTTT; abundance: .; j_gene: TRBJ2-3; v_gene: TRBV5-1; d_gene: .
CDR3aa: CASSPGLAGETQYF; CDR3nt: TGTGCCAGCAGCCCGGGACTAGCGGGAGAGACCCAGTACTTC; abundance: .; j_gene: TRBJ2-5; v_gene: TRBV2; d_gene: TRBD2
CDR3aa: CASSLNNSPLHF; CDR3nt: TGTGCCAGCAGCCTAAATAATTCACCCCTCCACTTT; abundance: few; j_gene: TRBJ1-6; v_gene: TRBV11-2; d_gene: .
CDR3aa: CASGLWDRGYNEQFF; CDR3nt: TGTGCCAGCGGTTTGTGGGACAGGGGTTACAATGAGCAGTTCTTC; abundance: .; j_gene: TRBJ2-1; v_gene: TRBV27; d_gene: TRBD1
CDR3aa: CASSEIRDTEAFF; CDR3nt: TGTGCCAGTAGTGAAATCCGGGACACTGAAGCTTTCTTT; abundance: .; j_gene: TRBJ1-1; v_gene: TRBV19; d_gene: .
CDR3aa: CASSLRDRETTQYF; CDR3nt: TGTGCCAGCAGCTTGAGGGACAGGGAGACGACCCAGTACTTC; abundance: few; j_gene: TRBJ2-5; v_gene: TRBV5-6; d_gene: TRBD1
CDR3aa: CASSQDGNRNYEQYF; CDR3nt: TGCGCCAGCAGCCAAGACGGGAACAGAAATTACGAGCAGTACTTC; abundance: .; j_gene: TRBJ2-7; v_gene: TRBV4-1; d_gene: .
CDR3aa: CASSLVSNSPLHF; CDR3nt: TGTGCCAGCAGCTTAGTCTCCAATTCACCCCTCCACTTT; abundance: few; j_gene: TRBJ1-6; v_gene: TRBV11-2; d_gene: .
CDR3aa: CASSLDSGIYEQYF; CDR3nt: TGTGCCAGCAGCTTAGATTCAGGAATCTACGAGCAGTACTTC; abundance: .; j_gene: TRBJ2-7; v_gene: TRBV11-2; d_gene: .
CDR3aa: CSVRRDRTVNREQYF; CDR3nt: TGCAGCGTTCGAAGGGACAGGACCGTAAATAGAGAGCAGTACTTC; abundance: .; j_gene: TRBJ2-7; v_gene: TRBV29-1; d_gene: TRBD1
CDR3aa: CASRRGSYNSPLHF; CDR3nt: TGTGCTTCTAGACGCGGGTCCTATAATTCACCCCTCCACTTT; abundance: .; j_gene: TRBJ1-6; v_gene: TRBV5-6; d_gene: .
CDR3aa: CASSLRGGVYEQYF; CDR3nt: TGTGCCAGCAGTTTAAGAGGGGGCGTCTACGAGCAGTACTTC; abundance: .; j_gene: TRBJ2-7; v_gene: TRBV27; d_gene: TRBD1
CDR3aa: CASSAFRGYNEQFF; CDR3nt: TGTGCCAGCAGCGCCTTCCGGGGCTACAATGAGCAGTTCTTC; abundance: .; j_gene: TRBJ2-1; v_gene: TRBV9; d_gene: .
CDR3aa: CASSSPGQGSNQPQHF; CDR3nt: TGTGCCAGCAGTTCACCGGGACAGGGTAGCAATCAGCCCCAGCATTTT; abundance: .; j_gene: TRBJ1-5; v_gene: TRBV28; d_gene: TRBD1
CDR3aa: CASSYSAQGGYNEQFF; CDR3nt: TGTGCCAGCAGTTACTCGGCACAGGGGGGCTACAATGAGCAGTTCTTC; abundance: once; j_gene: TRBJ2-1; v_gene: TRBV6-5; d_gene: TRBD1
CDR3aa: CASSDSGAGELFF; CDR3nt: TGTGCCAGCAGCGATTCAGGGGCCGGGGAGCTGTTTTTT; abundance: large; j_gene: TRBJ2-2; v_gene: TRBV7-9; d_gene: .
CDR3aa: CASSRTGAAGQPQHF; CDR3nt: TGTGCCAGCAGCCGCACAGGGGCCGCGGGTCAGCCCCAGCATTTT; abundance: .; j_gene: TRBJ1-5; v_gene: TRBV6-5; d_gene: TRBD1
CDR3aa: CASSYIGTGNTGELFF; CDR3nt: TGTGCCAGCAGTTACATTGGGACAGGGAACACCGGGGAGCTGTTTTTT; abundance: .; j_gene: TRBJ2-2; v_gene: TRBV6-5; d_gene: TRBD1
CDR3aa: CASSLSTGLTYEQYF; CDR3nt: TGTGCCAGCAGTTTGTCGACAGGGCTGACCTACGAGCAGTACTTC; abundance: few; j_gene: TRBJ2-7; v_gene: TRBV28; d_gene: TRBD1
CDR3aa: CASSLNSIAEAFF; CDR3nt: TGTGCCAGCAGCTTAAACAGCATCGCTGAAGCTTTCTTT; abundance: .; j_gene: TRBJ1-1; v_gene: TRBV11-3; d_gene: .
CDR3aa: CAWSLMTGDSSPLHF; CDR3nt: TGTGCCTGGAGCCTAATGACAGGGGATTCTTCACCCCTCCACTTT; abundance: .; j_gene: TRBJ1-6; v_gene: TRBV30; d_gene: TRBD1
CDR3aa: CASSLTAGNQPQHF; CDR3nt: TGTGCCAGCAGCCTGACAGCTGGCAATCAGCCCCAGCATTTT; abundance: .; j_gene: TRBJ1-5; v_gene: TRBV5-6; d_gene: .
CDR3aa: CASSLGTPDQPQHF; CDR3nt: TGTGCCAGCAGTCTCGGGACACCAGATCAGCCCCAGCATTTT; abundance: .; j_gene: TRBJ1-5; v_gene: TRBV28; d_gene: .
CDR3aa: CASSLVRRQETQYF; CDR3nt: TGTGCCAGCAGCTTGGTGAGGCGGCAAGAGACCCAGTACTTC; abundance: .; j_gene: TRBJ2-5; v_gene: TRBV5-5; d_gene: .
CDR3aa: CASNGQGNSPLHF; CDR3nt: TGTGCCAGCAACGGACAGGGAAATTCACCCCTCCACTTT; abundance: .; j_gene: TRBJ1-6; v_gene: TRBV6-5; d_gene: TRBD1
CDR3aa: CASSPDFGYGYTF; CDR3nt: TGTGCCAGCAGCCCCGACTTCGGCTATGGCTACACCTTC; abundance: .; j_gene: TRBJ1-2; v_gene: TRBV14; d_gene: .
CDR3aa: CASSSHRDSPLHF; CDR3nt: TGTGCCAGTAGTTCGCACAGGGATTCACCCCTCCACTTT; abundance: .; j_gene: TRBJ1-6; v_gene: TRBV19; d_gene: .
CDR3aa: CASSGRDGEKLFF; CDR3nt: TGTGCCAGCAGTGGGAGGGACGGTGAAAAACTGTTTTTT; abundance: .; j_gene: TRBJ1-4; v_gene: TRBV2; d_gene: .
CDR3aa: CASSLEAGYEQYF; CDR3nt: TGTGCCAGCAGTTTAGAGGCGGGCTACGAGCAGTACTTC; abundance: few; j_gene: TRBJ2-7; v_gene: TRBV27; d_gene: .
CDR3aa: CASSTGQGAKTQYF; CDR3nt: TGTGCCAGCAGCACTGGACAGGGGGCAAAGACCCAGTACTTC; abundance: once; j_gene: TRBJ2-5; v_gene: TRBV9; d_gene: TRBD1
CDR3aa: CASSPVGANVLTF; CDR3nt: TGTGCCAGCAGCCCGGTTGGGGCCAACGTCCTGACTTTC; abundance: few; j_gene: TRBJ2-6; v_gene: TRBV7-9; d_gene: .
CDR3aa: CASSFGQVYTF; CDR3nt: TGTGCCAGCAGCTTCGGACAGGTCTACACCTTC; abundance: .; j_gene: TRBJ1-2; v_gene: TRBV11-2; d_gene: TRBD1
CDR3aa: CASSPSGRTGELFF; CDR3nt: TGCGCCAGCAGCCCTAGCGGGAGAACCGGGGAGCTGTTTTTT; abundance: .; j_gene: TRBJ2-2; v_gene: TRBV10-1; d_gene: TRBD2
CDR3aa: CASSPGIGSGNTIYF; CDR3nt: TGCGCCAGCAGCCCAGGGATCGGCTCTGGAAACACCATATATTTT; abundance: .; j_gene: TRBJ1-3; v_gene: TRBV4-3; d_gene: .
CDR3aa: CASSEGAGSAGYF; CDR3nt: TGTGCCAGCAGTGAGGGTGCGGGGTCCGCAGGGTACTTC; abundance: .; j_gene: TRBJ2-7; v_gene: TRBV6-1; d_gene: .
CDR3aa: CASTITGGNQPQHF; CDR3nt: TGTGCCAGCACTATTACAGGGGGGAATCAGCCCCAGCATTTT; abundance: .; j_gene: TRBJ1-5; v_gene: TRBV6-6; d_gene: TRBD1
CDR3aa: CASSLSSDEQFF; CDR3nt: TGTGCCAGCAGCTTATCTTCGGATGAGCAGTTCTTC; abundance: .; j_gene: TRBJ2-1; v_gene: TRBV7-6; d_gene: .
CDR3aa: CASSFRGGVGVEQFF; CDR3nt: TGTGCCAGCAGCTTTCGGGGGGGGGTAGGAGTCGAGCAGTTCTTC; abundance: .; j_gene: TRBJ2-1; v_gene: TRBV5-6; d_gene: TRBD2
CDR3aa: CASSLDSFYEQYF; CDR3nt: TGCGCCAGCAGCTTGGACAGCTTCTACGAGCAGTACTTC; abundance: .; j_gene: TRBJ2-7; v_gene: TRBV5-1; d_gene: .